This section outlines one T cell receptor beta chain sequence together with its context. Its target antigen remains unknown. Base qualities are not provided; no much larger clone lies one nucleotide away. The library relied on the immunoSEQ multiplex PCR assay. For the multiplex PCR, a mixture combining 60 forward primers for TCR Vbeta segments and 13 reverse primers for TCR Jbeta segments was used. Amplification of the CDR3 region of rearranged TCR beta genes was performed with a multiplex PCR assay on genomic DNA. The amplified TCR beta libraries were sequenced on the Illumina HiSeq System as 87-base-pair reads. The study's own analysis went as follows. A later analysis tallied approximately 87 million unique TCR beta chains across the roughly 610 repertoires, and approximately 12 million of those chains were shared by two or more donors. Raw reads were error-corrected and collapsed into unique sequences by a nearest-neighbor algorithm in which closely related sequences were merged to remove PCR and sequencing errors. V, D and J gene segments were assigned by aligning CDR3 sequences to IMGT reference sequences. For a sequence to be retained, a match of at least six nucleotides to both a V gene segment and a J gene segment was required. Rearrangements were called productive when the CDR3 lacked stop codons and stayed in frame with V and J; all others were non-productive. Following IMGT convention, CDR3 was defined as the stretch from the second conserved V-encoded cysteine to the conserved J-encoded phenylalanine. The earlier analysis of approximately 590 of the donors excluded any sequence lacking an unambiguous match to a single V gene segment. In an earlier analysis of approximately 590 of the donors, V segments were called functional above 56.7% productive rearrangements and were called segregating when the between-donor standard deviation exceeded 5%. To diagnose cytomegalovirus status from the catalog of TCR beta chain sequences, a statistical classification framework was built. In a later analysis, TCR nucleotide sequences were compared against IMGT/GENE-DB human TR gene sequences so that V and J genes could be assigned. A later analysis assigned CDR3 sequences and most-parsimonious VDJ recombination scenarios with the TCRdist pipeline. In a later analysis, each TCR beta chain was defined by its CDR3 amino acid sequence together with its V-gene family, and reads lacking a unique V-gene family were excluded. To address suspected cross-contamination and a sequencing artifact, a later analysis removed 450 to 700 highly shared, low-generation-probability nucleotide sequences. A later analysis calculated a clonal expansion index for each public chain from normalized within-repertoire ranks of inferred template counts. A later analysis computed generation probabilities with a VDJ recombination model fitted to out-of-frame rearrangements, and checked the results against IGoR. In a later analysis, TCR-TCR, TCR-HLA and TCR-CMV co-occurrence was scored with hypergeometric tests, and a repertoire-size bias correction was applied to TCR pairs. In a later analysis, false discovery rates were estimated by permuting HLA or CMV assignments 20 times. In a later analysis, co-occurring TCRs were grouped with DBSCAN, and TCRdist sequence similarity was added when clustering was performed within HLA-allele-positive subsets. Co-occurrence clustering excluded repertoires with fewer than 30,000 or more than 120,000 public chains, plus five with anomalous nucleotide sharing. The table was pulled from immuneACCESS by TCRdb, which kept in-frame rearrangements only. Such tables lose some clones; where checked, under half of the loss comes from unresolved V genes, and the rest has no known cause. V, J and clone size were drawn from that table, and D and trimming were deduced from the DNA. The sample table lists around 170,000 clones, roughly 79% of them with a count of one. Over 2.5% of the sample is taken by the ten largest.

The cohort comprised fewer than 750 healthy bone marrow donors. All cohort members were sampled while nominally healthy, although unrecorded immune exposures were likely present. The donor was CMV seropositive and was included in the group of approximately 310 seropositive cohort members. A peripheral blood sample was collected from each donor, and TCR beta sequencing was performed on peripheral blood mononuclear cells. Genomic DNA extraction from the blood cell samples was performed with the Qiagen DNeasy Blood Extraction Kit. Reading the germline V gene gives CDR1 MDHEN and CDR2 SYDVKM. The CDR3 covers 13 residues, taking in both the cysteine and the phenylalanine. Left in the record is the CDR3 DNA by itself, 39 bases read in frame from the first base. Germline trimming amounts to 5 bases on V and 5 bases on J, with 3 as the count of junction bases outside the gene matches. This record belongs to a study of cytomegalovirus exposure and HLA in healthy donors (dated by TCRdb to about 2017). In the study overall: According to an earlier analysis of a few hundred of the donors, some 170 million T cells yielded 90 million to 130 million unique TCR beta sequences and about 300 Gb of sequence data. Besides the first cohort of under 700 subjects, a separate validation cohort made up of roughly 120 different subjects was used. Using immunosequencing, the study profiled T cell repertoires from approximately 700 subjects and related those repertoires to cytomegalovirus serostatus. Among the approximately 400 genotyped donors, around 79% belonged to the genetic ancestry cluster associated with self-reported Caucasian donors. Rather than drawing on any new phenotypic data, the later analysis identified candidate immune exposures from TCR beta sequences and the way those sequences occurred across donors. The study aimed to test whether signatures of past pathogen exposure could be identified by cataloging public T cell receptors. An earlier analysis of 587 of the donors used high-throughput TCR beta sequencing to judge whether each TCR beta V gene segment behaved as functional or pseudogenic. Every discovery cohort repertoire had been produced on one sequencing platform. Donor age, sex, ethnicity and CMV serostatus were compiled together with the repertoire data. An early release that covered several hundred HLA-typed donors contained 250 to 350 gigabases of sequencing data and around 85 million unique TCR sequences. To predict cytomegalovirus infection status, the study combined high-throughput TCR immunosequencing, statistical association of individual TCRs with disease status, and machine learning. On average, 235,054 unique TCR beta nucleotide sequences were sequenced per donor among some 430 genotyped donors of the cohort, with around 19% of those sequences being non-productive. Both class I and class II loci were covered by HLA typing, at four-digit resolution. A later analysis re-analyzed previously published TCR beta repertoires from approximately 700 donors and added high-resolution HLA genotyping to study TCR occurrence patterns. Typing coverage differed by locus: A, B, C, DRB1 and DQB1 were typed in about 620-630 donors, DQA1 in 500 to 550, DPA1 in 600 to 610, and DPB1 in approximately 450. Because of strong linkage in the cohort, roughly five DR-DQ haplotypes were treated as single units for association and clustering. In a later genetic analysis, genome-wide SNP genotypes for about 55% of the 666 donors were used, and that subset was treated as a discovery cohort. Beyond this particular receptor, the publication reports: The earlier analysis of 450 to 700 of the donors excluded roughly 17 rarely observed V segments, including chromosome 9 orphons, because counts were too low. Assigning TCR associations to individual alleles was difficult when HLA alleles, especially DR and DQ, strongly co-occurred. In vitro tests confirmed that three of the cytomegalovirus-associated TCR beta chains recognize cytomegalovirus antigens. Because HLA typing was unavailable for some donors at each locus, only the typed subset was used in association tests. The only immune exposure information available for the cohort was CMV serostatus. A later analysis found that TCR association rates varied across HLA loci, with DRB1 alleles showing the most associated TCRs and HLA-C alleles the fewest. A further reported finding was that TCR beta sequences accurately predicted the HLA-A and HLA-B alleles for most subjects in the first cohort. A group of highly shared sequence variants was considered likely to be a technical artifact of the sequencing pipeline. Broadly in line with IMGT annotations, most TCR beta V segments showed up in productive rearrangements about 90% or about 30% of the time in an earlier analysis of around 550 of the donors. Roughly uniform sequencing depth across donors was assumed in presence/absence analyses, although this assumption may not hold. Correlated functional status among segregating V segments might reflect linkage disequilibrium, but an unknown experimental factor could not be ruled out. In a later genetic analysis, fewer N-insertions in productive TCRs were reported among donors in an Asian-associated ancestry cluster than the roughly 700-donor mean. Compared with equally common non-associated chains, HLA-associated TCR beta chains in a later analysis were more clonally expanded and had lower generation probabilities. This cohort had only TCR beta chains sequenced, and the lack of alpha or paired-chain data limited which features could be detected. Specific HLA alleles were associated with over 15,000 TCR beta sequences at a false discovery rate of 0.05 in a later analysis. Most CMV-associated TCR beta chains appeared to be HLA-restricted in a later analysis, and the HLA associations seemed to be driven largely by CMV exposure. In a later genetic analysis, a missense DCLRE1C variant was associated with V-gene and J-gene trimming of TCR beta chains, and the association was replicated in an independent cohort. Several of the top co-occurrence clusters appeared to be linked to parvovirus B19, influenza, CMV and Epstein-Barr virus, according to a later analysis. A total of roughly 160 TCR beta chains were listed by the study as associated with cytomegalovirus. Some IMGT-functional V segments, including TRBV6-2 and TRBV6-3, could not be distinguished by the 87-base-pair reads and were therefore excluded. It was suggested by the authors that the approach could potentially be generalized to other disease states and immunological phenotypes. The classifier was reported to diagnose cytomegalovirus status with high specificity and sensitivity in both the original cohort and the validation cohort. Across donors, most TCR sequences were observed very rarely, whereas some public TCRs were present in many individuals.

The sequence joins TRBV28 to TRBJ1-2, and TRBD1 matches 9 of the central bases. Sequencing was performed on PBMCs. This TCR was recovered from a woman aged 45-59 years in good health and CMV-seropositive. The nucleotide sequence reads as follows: TGTGCCAGCAGTGAGGGGACAGGGTATGGCTACACCTTC. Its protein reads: CASSEGTGYGYTF.